This TCR beta chain came from a study of blood T cell repertoires in COVID-19. The wider study: T cells, B-cell-depleted T cells, or PBMCs provided the cDNA or gDNA that served as material.

Authors' data handling: Amplification of reference gene primers was used by the study to estimate nucleated cell counts. Libraries were prepared by immunoSEQ multiplex PCR; TCRdb keeps only in-frame clonotypes and omits some of them. V and J calls and clone size are as listed in that table; D and trimming were resolved from the DNA. The sample lists 150,000 or so clones; approximately 88% were seen once. The CDR3 spans 15 residues. Looked up from germline, CDR1 is ENHRY and CDR2 is SYGVKD. Trimming shortened V by 2 bases and J by 2 bases, and 12 bases separated the two germline ends. The chain is built from TRBV10-3 and TRBJ1-2, with D possibly TRBD1 on 5 matching bases. Sequenced material: peripheral blood. The source of this sequence is a woman aged 55 to 70 with acute or convalescent COVID-19. The CDR3 DNA is TGTGCCATCAGTGAGGACCAGGGTCAAAACTATGGCTACACCTTC. Protein sequence: CAISEDQGQNYGYTF.